This TCR beta chain derives from a study of CD4 T cells in relation to SARS-CoV-2 and coronaviruses (dated by TCRdb to the early 2020s). Background on the whole study: In the ViraFEST assay, PBMCs were grown with antigen for approximately 9 days, and TCR beta CDR3s were then sequenced to identify antigen-specific clonal expansions. The full convalescent cohort of 12 patients had a median age of about 37 years, ranging from about 20 to 80 years. Among the roughly twelve convalescent patients, 8 males and 4 females were included, and two of the subjects were Hispanic. HLA restriction was mapped for shared crossreactive spike epitopes using patient-derived lymphoblastoid cell lines. At the level of individual TCR clonotypes, the study evaluated whether memory CD4+ T cells crossreact between the spike proteins of SARS-CoV-2 and those of common cold coronaviruses. The Adaptive Biotechnologies TCR-sequencing kit was used to sequence samples from a few pre-COVID donors and the naive versus memory experiments, while other data came from Illumina-based sequencing. For other donors in the study, expansion assays were sequenced with a different, Illumina-based TCR-beta assay.

DNA from CEF-cultured naive and memory CD4+ T cells underwent immunoSEQ TCR-beta sequencing at survey level. As for the authors' bioinformatics: During preprocessing, nonproductive sequences were discarded, as were any CDR3s that did not begin with C, did not end with F or W, or were shorter than 7 amino acids. The MANAFEST web app identified antigen-specific clonotypes based on expansion compared with the reference and other culture wells. A clone was considered positive if the clone showed significant expansion compared with the reference culture in 2 of 3 replicate wells at an FDR below 0.05. Positive clones also required significant expansion versus all other tandem wells and an odds ratio above 5. Cultured and uncultured naive and memory CD4+ repertoires were searched for previously identified spike- and CEF-reactive CDR3s. Pairwise Levenshtein distance, computed with the stringdist R package after three terminal residues were trimmed from each end, was used as the measure of CDR3 homology. The immuneACCESS repertoire file appears here via TCRdb, limited to in-frame rearrangements. These files lack a portion of the clones; in checked studies, under half of the deficit traces to unresolved V genes, and the cause of the others is not known. V and J calls plus clone size are reproduced from that table; the DNA served to infer D and trimming. This sample lists about 40,000 clones; more than 70% were detected once. The ten largest clones represent under 6% of the sample.

Overall results and qualifications from the work: Naive versus memory sequencing indicated the assay detects memory recall responses rather than primary responses primed during culture. The study was limited by small numbers of patients and tested TCRs. Crossreactivity analysis centred on spike protein, so crossreactivity against other viral proteins was not assessed. Roughly 64% of donors had memory CD4+ clonotypes that crossrecognized SARS-CoV-2 and at least one common cold coronavirus spike. No donor contributed both pre-pandemic and post-infection samples, which limited tracing the source of pre-existing responses. Compared with monoreactive clones, crossreactive clones had significantly weaker SARS-CoV-2-driven expansion, a result consistent with antigenic imprinting.

Naive and memory CD4+ T cells were separated from cryopreserved PBMCs through CD4 enrichment, which was followed by EasySep naive CD4+ T cell enrichment. For roughly 10 days, more than 85,000 sorted naive or memory CD4+ T cells were cultured together with CEF peptides and T cell-depleted PBMCs at a 1:1 ratio. Triplicate replicate wells were generally used for each peptide culture condition. Ficoll-Paque PLUS gradient centrifugation was used to isolate PBMCs from leukapheresis product or whole blood. The PBMCs went either fresh into the expansion assay or into cryopreservation at -140 degrees C. The QIAamp Micro DNA Kit was used to extract genomic DNA from the CD4+ T cells. As encoded in the germline V gene, CDR1 is MGHDK while CDR2 is SYGVNS. Here V drops 3 bases and J drops 0 bases, and the junction holds 3 bases not matched to any gene. From the cysteine through the phenylalanine, the CDR3 covers 16 amino acids. Of all the DNA, just the CDR3 is kept, 48 bases in frame from base 1.

On this clone itself: No antigen is known for it. Per-base quality was not reported, and no clone a single base away is much larger than it.

The sample was naive CD4+ T cells from PBMCs, cultured in vitro. The cell subset or site tag for this specimen amounts to: naive CD4+ T cells isolated by negative enrichment. In this chain, TRBV25-1 is recombined with TRBJ2-1, with 9 central nucleotides matching TRBD1. This clonotype was obtained from an adult with COVID-19. CDR3 region: CASSDPQGASYNEQFF. The DNA reads as follows: TGTGCCAGCAGTGACCCACAGGGGGCCTCCTACAATGAGCAGTTCTTC.